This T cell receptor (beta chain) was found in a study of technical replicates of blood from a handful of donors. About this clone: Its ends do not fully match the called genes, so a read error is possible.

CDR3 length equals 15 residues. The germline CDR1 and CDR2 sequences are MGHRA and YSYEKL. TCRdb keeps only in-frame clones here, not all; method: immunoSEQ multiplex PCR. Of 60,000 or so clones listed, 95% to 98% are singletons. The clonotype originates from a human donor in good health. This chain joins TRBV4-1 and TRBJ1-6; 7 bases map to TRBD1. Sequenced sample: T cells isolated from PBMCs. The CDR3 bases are TGCGCCAGCAGCCCAACAGGGGCTTATAGTTCACCCCTCCACTTT. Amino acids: CASSPTGAYSSPLHF.